Following are 27 T cell receptor beta chains from one sample sequenced in a study of T cell responses to AZD1222 COVID-19 vaccine. Data came from immunoSEQ multiplex PCR; TCRdb stores just in-frame clones and leaves some out. The table records 72,000 or so clones, 85% of them present only once. Material: peripheral blood, obtained on day 0 of AZD1222 vaccination. The origin of the receptors is an adult in good health.

This clone was seen only once. An end of the junction does not agree with germline; a read error may underlie this. The chain carries TRBV12-3 or TRBV12-4 and TRBJ2-2; D is unresolved. The CDR3 contains 13 residues. The CDR3 sequence is CASSLGIAGELFF. The DNA for the CDR3 is TGTGCCAGCAGCTTAGGCATTGCCGGGGAGCTGTTTTTT.

This clone was counted only a few times. This chain uses TRBV10-2 with TRBJ1-1, with D hard to call. CDR3 size: 13 residues. The V end lost 0 bases, the J end lost 4 bases, and 6 bases lay between the germline ends. The germline V gene encodes CDR1 WSHSY and CDR2 SAAADI. The CDR3 spells CASSESSFTEAFF. DNA for the CDR3: TGCGCCAGCAGTGAGTCGAGCTTCACTGAAGCTTTCTTT.

The gene calls are TRBV6-5 and TRBJ2-2; D uncertain. The CDR3 contains 15 residues. Trimming removed 3 bases at V and 4 bases at J, with 12 bases between. Germline CDR1 reads MNHEY; CDR2 reads SVGAGI. CDR3 sequence: CASSYRPGPTGELFF. The CDR3, as DNA: TGTGCCAGCAGTTATCGCCCAGGTCCCACCGGGGAGCTGTTTTTT.

The chain carries TRBV7-2 and TRBJ1-1; D gene uncertain. The V gene lost 1 base and the J gene lost 1 base, with 10 bases spanning the gap. This CDR3 has 15 residues. In germline, CDR1 is SGHTA, CDR2 FQGNSA. The CDR3: CASSLGWSGNTEAFF. The CDR3 coding sequence is TGTGCCAGCAGCTTAGGGTGGTCGGGGAACACTGAAGCTTTCTTT.

The rearrangement joins TRBV7-6 to TRBJ1-3; a weak D match, TRBD1 (5 bases). Per germline, CDR1 SGHVS and CDR2 FNYEAQ. The CDR3 is made up of 13 amino acids. The CDR3 bases are TGTGCGACGGGGGTAGCCTCTGGAAACACCATATATTTT. It yields the protein CATGVASGNTIYF.

V usage is TRBV5-4 and J usage is TRBJ1-1; unclear D gene. The CDR3 spans 15 residues. Trimming pared 2 bases from V and 0 bases from J, leaving 11 bases between. In germline, CDR1 is SGHNT, CDR2 YYREEE (reference sequence). This CDR3 is CASSFFERVNTEAFF. CDR3 sequence (DNA): TGTGCCAGCAGCTTTTTCGAACGGGTGAACACTGAAGCTTTCTTT.

The chain couples TRBV5-1 to TRBJ1-2; 7 bases line up with TRBD1. Germline assignment: CDR1 SGHRS and CDR2 YFSETQ. V lost 5 bases to trimming and J lost 2 bases; unmatched junction nucleotides: 6. This CDR3 has 14 residues. The CDR3 reads CASSRAGGNYGYTF. The CDR3 bases are TGCGCCAGCAGTCGGGCAGGGGGGAACTATGGCTACACCTTC.

The rearrangement links TRBV7-6 to TRBJ2-5; D unresolved. Trimming pared 2 bases from V and 5 bases from J, leaving 15 bases between. Germline-derived CDR1 and CDR2 are SGHVS and FNYEAQ. The CDR3 is 15 residues long. The CDR3 loop reads CASSLNPGTVETQYF. CDR3 DNA: TGTGCCAGCAGCTTAAACCCCGGAACAGTGGAGACCCAGTACTTC.

The chain joins TRBV5-1 to TRBJ1-4; possibly TRBD1 for D (5 bases). The CDR3 has 14 amino acids. Trimming removed 5 bases at V and 3 bases at J, with 11 bases between. Germline V gene data show CDR1 as SGHRS and CDR2 as YFSETQ. CDR3 loop: CASRRQGANEKLFF. CDR3 coding DNA: TGCGCCAGCAGACGGCAGGGAGCTAATGAAAAACTGTTTTTT.

This clone has just one count. The chain has TRBV2 and TRBJ2-3, with 8 bases that match TRBD1. This CDR3 is built from 13 residues. Losses at the gene ends were 9 bases for V and 0 bases for J; bases not matched to a gene: 2. Germline V gives CDR1 SNHLY, CDR2 FYNNEI. This chain's CDR3 is CARRQGSTDTQYF. The CDR3 nucleotides read TGTGCCAGGCGACAGGGGAGCACAGATACGCAGTATTTT.

The gene calls are TRBV15 and TRBJ2-7; D is perhaps TRBD1 or TRBD2 (5 bases each). The germline V gene encodes CDR1 LNHNV and CDR2 YYDKDF (reference sequence). Trimming shortened V by 3 bases and J by 6 bases, and 9 bases separated the two germline ends. The CDR3 runs 12 residues. The CDR3 region has the DNA TGTGCCACCAGCAGGGGGGTGAGCGAGCAGTACTTC. It is translated as CATSRGVSEQYF.

J is TRBJ1-1 and V is TRBV30; D is unresolved. The CDR3 runs 13 residues. CDR1 is GTSNPN and CDR2 is SVGIG in the germline V gene (reference sequence). V lost 2 bases, J lost 2 bases, and 9 bases lay in between. CDR3 protein: CAWSQVFNTEAFF. CDR3 bases: TGTGCCTGGAGTCAGGTTTTTAACACTGAAGCTTTCTTT.

The gene calls are TRBV13 and TRBJ2-5; D may be TRBD1 (5 bases). Germline V lookup: CDR1 PRHDT, CDR2 FYEKMQ (reference sequence). This CDR3 comprises 14 residues. The germline V and J ends were trimmed by 0 bases and 4 bases, with 9 bases remaining between them. The CDR3, as DNA: TGTGCCAGCAGCTTAGGGCAGGGCCGAGAGACCCAGTACTTC. This codes for CASSLGQGRETQYF.

This clone was observed a handful of times. V is TRBV19 and J is TRBJ1-1, with 8 bases aligning to TRBD1. The V and J ends lost 5 bases and 5 bases, in that order; junction bases with no gene match: 4. The CDR3 consists of 13 residues. Germline V gene data show CDR1 as LNHDA and CDR2 as SQIVND (reference sequence). This CDR3 reads CASSPGGWTEAFF. In nucleotides, the CDR3 is TGTGCCAGTAGTCCAGGGGGCTGGACTGAAGCTTTCTTT.

Note on this clone: Additional DNA sequences in this sample encode the identical CDR3. V usage is TRBV6-5 and J usage is TRBJ2-7; no reliable D call. The CDR3 consists of 11 residues. The V end lost 5 bases, the J end lost 2 bases, and 4 bases lay between the germline ends. CDR1 and CDR2 from the germline V gene are MNHEY and SVGAGI. The CDR3 sequence is CASSSPYEQYF. The DNA for the CDR3 is TGTGCCAGCAGTAGCCCCTACGAGCAGTACTTC.

The rearrangement uses TRBV24-1 and TRBJ1-5; D possibly corresponds to TRBD1 (6 bases). Germline loops: CDR1 KGHDR, CDR2 SFDVKD. This CDR3 has 13 amino acids. V shed 4 bases and J shed 7 bases, with 10 bases lying between them. CDR3 sequence (DNA): TGTGCCACCAGTGAACAGGGATGGCAGCCCCAGCATTTT. Translating gives CATSEQGWQPQHF.

V and J are TRBV13 and TRBJ2-7, with no clear D. The CDR3 runs to 13 residues. V shed 1 base and J shed 0 bases, with 4 bases lying between them. In germline, CDR1 is PRHDT, CDR2 FYEKMQ (reference sequence). This chain's CDR3 is CASSLERSYEQYF. In DNA form, the CDR3 reads TGTGCCAGCAGCTTAGAACGCTCCTACGAGCAGTACTTC.

The V call is TRBV3-1 (or the pseudogene TRBV3-2), the J call TRBJ1-2; perhaps TRBD1 as D (5 bases). Germline assignment: CDR1 LGHDT and CDR2 YNNKEL (reference sequence). This CDR3 is built from 14 residues. The V end lost 2 bases, the J end lost 4 bases, and 11 bases lay between the germline ends. The CDR3 is CASSQQGLGYGYTF. As DNA, the CDR3 is TGTGCCAGCAGCCAACAGGGTCTAGGCTATGGCTACACCTTC.

The CDR3 loop reads CASSPTPTITSDGYTF. In DNA, the CDR3 is TGCGCCAGCAGTCCCACCCCTACCATCACGAGCGATGGCTACACCTTC. The V call is TRBV5-1, the J call TRBJ1-2; D unclear. There are 16 residues in the CDR3. The germline V gene encodes CDR1 SGHRS and CDR2 YFSETQ. V lost 5 bases to trimming and J lost 6 bases, with 23 bases between them.

The V and J genes are TRBV5-4 and TRBJ2-5; 9 positions match TRBD1. The CDR3 has 15 residues. J was trimmed by 1 base and V by 4 bases; bases with no gene match: 5. Germline loops: CDR1 SGHNT, CDR2 YYREEE (reference sequence). The chain's CDR3 is CASSLQGAPQETQYF. For the CDR3, the DNA is TGTGCCAGCAGCCTACAGGGGGCGCCCCAAGAGACCCAGTACTTC.

The CDR3 sequence is CASGLANRGLDGANVLTF. The DNA for the CDR3 is TGTGCTAGTGGTTTGGCCAACAGGGGTTTGGACGGGGCCAACGTCCTGACTTTC. V and J are TRBV12-5 and TRBJ2-6; the match to TRBD1 covers 7 bases. The CDR3 is 18 amino acids. Unmatched junction bases numbered 10, after V lost 1 base and J lost 4 bases. The germline CDR1 and CDR2 sequences are LGHNT and FRNRAP.

This chain joins TRBV12-3 or TRBV12-4 and TRBJ1-2; D is unclear. This CDR3 region has 12 residues. Trimming shortened V by 8 bases and J by 4 bases, and 11 bases separated the two germline ends. The CDR3 loop is CASGIEGYGYTF. CDR3 nucleotides: TGTGCCAGCGGAATAGAGGGCTATGGCTACACCTTC.

The chain couples TRBV5-1 to TRBJ2-5; TRBD2 agrees at 7 bases. The CDR3 runs to 15 residues. The germline V gene has CDR1 SGHRS and CDR2 YFSETQ. With 2 bases clipped from V and 5 bases from J, the junction kept 9 bases outside the gene matches. The CDR3 nucleotides read TGCGCCAGCAGCTTAGATGGCCGGCGGGAGGAGACCCAGTACTTC. Translation: CASSLDGRREETQYF. The whole variable domain, filled in from reference TRBV5-1 and TRBJ2-5, reads KAGVTQTPRYLIKTRGQQVTLSCSPISGHRSVSWYQQTPGQGLQFLFEYFSETQRNKGNFPGRFSGRQFSNSRSEMNVSTLELGDSALYLCASSLDGRREETQYFGPGTRLLVL.

The genes are TRBV19 and TRBJ1-3; tentative D call: TRBD1 (5 bases). Trimming took off 6 bases at V and 2 bases at J, with 14 bases between the two ends. The CDR3 has 15 amino acids. The germline CDR1 and CDR2 sequences are LNHDA and SQIVND (reference sequence). CDR3 DNA: TGTGCCAGTAGATTACTAGGGGAGACTGGAAACACCATATATTTT. The encoded protein is CASRLLGETGNTIYF.

The gene calls are TRBV9 and TRBJ2-5; 12 positions match TRBD2. V was clipped by 0 bases and J by 5 bases; unmatched bases: 8. In germline, CDR1 is SGDLS, CDR2 YYNGEE. The CDR3 extends over 17 amino acids. This CDR3 reads CASSVASGGAWWETQYF. For the CDR3, the DNA is TGTGCCAGCAGCGTAGCTAGCGGGGGGGCCTGGTGGGAGACCCAGTACTTC. Full variable domain (remainder filled in from reference TRBV9 and TRBJ2-5): DSGVTQTPKHLITATGQRVTLRCSPRSGDLSVYWYQQSLDQGLQFLIQYYNGEERAKGNILERFSAQQFPDLHSELNLSSLELGDSALYFCASSVASGGAWWETQYFGPGTRLLVL.

V gene TRBV12-5 combines with J gene TRBJ2-7, with 8 bases identical to TRBD1. This CDR3 contains 14 residues. Losses at the gene ends were 6 bases for V and 6 bases for J; bases not matched to a gene: 10. Germline V gene data show CDR1 as LGHNT and CDR2 as FRNRAP. The DNA of the CDR3 is TGTGCTAGTGGCACCTCCTCAACAGGGGGCGAGCAGTACTTC. Translated: CASGTSSTGGEQYF.

The chain has TRBV5-1 and TRBJ2-7; the match to TRBD1 covers 7 bases. Trimming at V came to 2 bases and at J to 4 bases, leaving 6 bases not matched to a gene. The CDR3 is made up of 14 amino acids. The germline V gene has CDR1 SGHRS and CDR2 YFSETQ. CDR3 loop: CASSFTGTEYEQYF. CDR3 nucleotides: TGCGCCAGCAGCTTCACCGGGACAGAATACGAGCAGTACTTC.